The rows below give T cell receptor beta chains drawn from one sample of a study of Tregs in tolerant kidney transplant recipients. Only in-frame clones appear in the TCRdb table, and some are missing; sequencing was by immunoSEQ multiplex PCR. Of fewer than 70,000 clones listed, 80% to 90% are singletons. Sequencing was carried out using CD4+ T cells from blood. These TCRs come from a human donor in good health. CDR3s include the opening cysteine and the closing phenylalanine or tryptophan. Clone size, where shown, is once, few, many, or a class for clones that have expanded.

J: TRBJ2-7; V: TRBV11-2; size: -; CDR3: CASSRGWYEQYF
J: TRBJ2-2; V: TRBV7-2; size: few; CDR3: CASSLQDSGELFF
J: TRBJ2-1; V: TRBV19; size: -; CDR3: CASSGGGEQFF
J: TRBJ1-3; V: TRBV19; size: -; CDR3: CASSTSGQGGNTIYF
J: TRBJ1-1; V: TRBV30; size: -; CDR3: CAWSVLGQMNTEAFF
J: TRBJ1-2; V: TRBV19; size: -; CDR3: CAGTGGIGNYGYTF
J: TRBJ1-1; V: TRBV4-3; size: -; CDR3: CASSHPGTGSEAFF
J: TRBJ2-7; V: TRBV2; size: -; CDR3: CASSAGLPSYEQYF
J: TRBJ2-1; V: TRBV19; size: -; CDR3: CASNGGPGQGSYNEQFF
J: TRBJ2-3; V: TRBV5-8; size: few; CDR3: CASSFPSGGAGDTQYF
J: TRBJ2-5; V: TRBV19; size: -; CDR3: CASSIDGSALGAQYF
J: TRBJ2-7; V: TRBV18; size: -; CDR3: CASSPLASDEQYF
J: TRBJ1-1; V: TRBV11-2; size: once; CDR3: CASSRLNPAQYTNTEAFF
J: TRBJ1-5; V: TRBV19; size: -; CDR3: CASSINGGSPQHF
J: TRBJ1-1; V: TRBV5-1; size: -; CDR3: CASSLVPEERGAFF
J: TRBJ2-5; V: TRBV11-3; size: -; CDR3: CASSLVGKGPETQYF
J: TRBJ1-2; V: TRBV6-5; size: -; CDR3: CASRETANYGYTF
J: TRBJ2-2; V: TRBV2; size: -; CDR3: CASSESRQSNTGELFF
J: TRBJ2-7; V: TRBV4-1; size: -; CDR3: CASSQGLGYEQYF
J: TRBJ1-4; V: TRBV30; size: -; CDR3: CAWSLTAATNEKLFF
J: TRBJ2-1; V: TRBV11-3; size: -; CDR3: CASSLGISLWMEQFF
J: TRBJ2-3; V: TRBV28; size: once; CDR3: CASSADRDPSADTQYF
J: TRBJ1-2; V: TRBV19; size: -; CDR3: CASSPGAYGYTF
J: TRBJ2-1; V: TRBV12-5; size: -; CDR3: CASGSEVGDNEQFF
J: TRBJ1-2; V: TRBV5-6; size: -; CDR3: CASRLERPKVGLVSGYTF
J: TRBJ2-7; V: TRBV29-1; size: -; CDR3: CSAFAGVTSGPYEQYF
J: TRBJ2-7; V: TRBV6-5; size: once; CDR3: CASSYFKAGGLYEQYF
J: TRBJ2-1; V: TRBV19; size: -; CDR3: CASSTGTSVVHNEQFF
J: TRBJ2-7; V: TRBV6-1; size: once; CDR3: CASSELAGGRLYEQYF
J: TRBJ2-3; V: TRBV2; size: -; CDR3: CASSERTTSDTQYF
J: TRBJ2-4; V: TRBV6-5; size: -; CDR3: CASRPRAKNIQYF
J: TRBJ1-1; V: TRBV18; size: once; CDR3: CASSVDVNTEAFF
J: TRBJ2-6; V: TRBV7-2; size: few; CDR3: CASSFGTGSGANVLTF
J: TRBJ1-5; V: TRBV6-6; size: few; CDR3: CASSDYTGISNQPQHF
J: TRBJ1-2; V: TRBV5-4; size: -; CDR3: CASSLDRDYGYTF
J: TRBJ1-2; V: TRBV7-9; size: -; CDR3: CASSLGQGEGYTF
J: TRBJ2-2; V: TRBV29-1; size: few; CDR3: CSMRTSGRTGELFF
J: TRBJ2-7; V: TRBV6-6; size: -; CDR3: CASRRGQGSYEQYF
J: TRBJ2-5; V: TRBV4-2; size: -; CDR3: CASSQGLSLTPDVEFQETQYF
J: TRBJ1-2; V: TRBV19; size: -; CDR3: CASSVDRRSAYGYTF
J: TRBJ1-2; V: TRBV13; size: -; CDR3: CASSSRTGNYGYTF
J: TRBJ1-3; V: TRBV5-4; size: -; CDR3: CASSSPTRRAGGNTIYF
J: TRBJ2-3; V: TRBV25-1; size: -; CDR3: CASSLRIADTQYF
J: TRBJ2-7; V: TRBV4-2; size: -; CDR3: CASSQEVRTGGDEQYF
J: TRBJ2-7; V: TRBV6-5; size: -; CDR3: CASREGGYYEQYF
J: TRBJ2-1; V: TRBV2; size: -; CDR3: CASLEGTGEQFF
J: TRBJ2-3; V: TRBV11-3; size: -; CDR3: CASSLVLAFNTDTQYF
J: TRBJ2-5; V: TRBV15; size: -; CDR3: CATSMGTQETQYF
J: TRBJ2-3; V: TRBV7-8; size: -; CDR3: CASSLGGFPDTQYF
J: TRBJ1-1; V: TRBV29-1; size: once; CDR3: CSVEREGWSAFF
J: TRBJ1-1; V: TRBV19; size: -; CDR3: CASSATTGGRTEAFF
J: TRBJ1-2; V: TRBV28; size: many; CDR3: CASRTLKGRERGYTF